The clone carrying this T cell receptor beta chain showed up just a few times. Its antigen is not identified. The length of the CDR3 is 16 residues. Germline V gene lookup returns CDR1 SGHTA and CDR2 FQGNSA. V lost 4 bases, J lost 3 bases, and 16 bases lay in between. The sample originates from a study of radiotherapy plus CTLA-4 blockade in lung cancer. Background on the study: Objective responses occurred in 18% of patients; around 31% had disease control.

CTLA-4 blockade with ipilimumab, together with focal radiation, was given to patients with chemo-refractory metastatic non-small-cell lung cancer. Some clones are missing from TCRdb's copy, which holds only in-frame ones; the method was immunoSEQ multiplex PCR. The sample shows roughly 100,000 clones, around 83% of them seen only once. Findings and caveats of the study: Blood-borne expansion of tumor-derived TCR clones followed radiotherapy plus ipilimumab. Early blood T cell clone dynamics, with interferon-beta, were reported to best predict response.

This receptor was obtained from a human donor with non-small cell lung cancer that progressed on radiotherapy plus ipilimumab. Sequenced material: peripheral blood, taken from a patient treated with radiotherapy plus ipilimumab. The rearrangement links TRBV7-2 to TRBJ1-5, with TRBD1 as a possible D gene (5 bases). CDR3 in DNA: TGTGCCAGCAGCTCCTACTCCGGGACGAACAATCAGCCCCAGCATTTT. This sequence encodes CASSSYSGTNNQPQHF.